The 30 T cell receptor beta chains below were found in one sample sequenced in a study of naive and memory T cell subsets (dated by TCRdb to 2015 to 2018). The library was generated by UMI-ligation and nested PCR. The listed sequencing device is Illumina MiSeq. The beta constant-region primer was an equimolar mix of two oligonucleotides covering both TRBC1 and TRBC2. Four rounds of PCR were used to amplify ligated cDNA, with nested alpha and beta constant-region primers being used together with the SP2 primer. Clones were called with MiXCR by TCRdb after fastp trimmed the public reads at Q25, and only in-frame beta chains were retained. When rows share a CDR3 protein, they turn into one entry using the most common DNA and genes. The sample includes around 160,000 distinct CDR3 sequences, with roughly 23% observed a single time. Approximately 0.1% of the sample is taken by the ten largest. These TCRs' antigens remain unknown.

Results and caveats for the whole study, not just this receptor: A few larger clonotypes were present in naive repertoires, especially CD8 naive repertoires, and these clonotypes were possibly memory cells re-expressing CD45RA.

The sequenced sample was naive CD4+ T cells from blood. The meaning of the sample's cell subset or site label: naive T cells, CD45RA high CD27+. All receptors derive from a human donor in good health.

Ten or more counts support this clonotype. This chain connects TRBV24-1 to TRBJ2-1, with 7 bases lining up with TRBD2. V was pared by 1 base and J by 2 bases, with 16 bases of the junction left unmatched. The CDR3 consists of 20 residues. Germline CDR1 reads KGHDR; CDR2 reads SFDVKD. CDR3 loop: CATSDFLGTTILTPYNEQFF. The CDR3 nucleotides are TGTGCCACCAGTGATTTCCTCGGGACTACTATTCTCACCCCCTACAATGAGCAGTTCTTC.

In this sample, this clonotype turned up many times. The V and J genes are TRBV5-4 and TRBJ2-2; perhaps TRBD2 as D (6 bases). Germline-derived CDR1 and CDR2 are SGHNT and YYREEE (reference sequence). With 3 bases removed from V and 1 base from J, the gap between germline ends came to 10 bases. This CDR3 has 15 residues. The CDR3 sequence: CASSSAGLNTGELFF. In nucleotides, the CDR3 is TGTGCCAGCAGCTCAGCGGGCTTGAACACCGGGGAGCTGTTTTTT.

The V gene is TRBV20-1, the J gene TRBJ1-5; 8 nucleotides line up with TRBD1. CDR3 size: 14 residues. Germline V CDR1 and CDR2: DFQATT, SNEGSKA (reference sequence). With V trimmed by 6 bases and J by 5 bases, 9 bases remained unmatched. The CDR3 coding sequence is TGCAGTGCCACCGCGACAGGGGTTGATCAGCCCCAGCATTTT. Its protein product is CSATATGVDQPQHF.

The chain couples TRBV20-1 to TRBJ1-4; D is uncertain. This CDR3 region has 12 residues. Germline V lookup: CDR1 DFQATT, CDR2 SNEGSKA (reference sequence). Trimming removed 0 bases at V and 5 bases at J, with 4 bases between. The CDR3 protein is CSARDPNEKLFF. CDR3 coding DNA: TGCAGTGCTAGAGATCCGAATGAAAAACTGTTTTTT.

The CDR3 DNA follows: TGCGCCAGCAGCTTACTTGGGGCCAACGTCCTGACTTTC. This gives the protein CASSLLGANVLTF. The V and J genes are TRBV5-1 and TRBJ2-6; D remains unclear. There are 13 residues in the CDR3. Germline CDR1 reads SGHRS; CDR2 reads YFSETQ. V lost 2 bases, J lost 3 bases, and 3 bases lay in between.

This clonotype was observed a few times. The chain couples TRBV12-3 or TRBV12-4 to TRBJ2-2, with 8 positions matching TRBD1. The CDR3 length is 14 residues. With 6 bases clipped from V and 5 bases from J, the junction kept 5 bases outside the gene matches. The CDR3 coding sequence is TGTGCCAGCAGGCGGACAGGGCAAACCGGGGAGCTGTTTTTT. This sequence encodes CASRRTGQTGELFF.

This clonotype was observed a single time. This sequence joins TRBV7-9 and TRBJ1-2; D is uncertain. Germline loops: CDR1 SEHNR, CDR2 FQNEAQ (reference sequence). The V end was cut by 10 bases, the J end by 1 base, with 13 bases between. This CDR3 spans 13 amino acids. The CDR3 nucleotides are TGTGCCACCACTACCGCGGGTAACTATGGCTACACCTTC. It is translated as CATTTAGNYGYTF.

The chain carries TRBV7-9 and TRBJ1-6, with D unresolved. The CDR3 sequence is 17 residues long. V lost 5 bases, J lost 3 bases, and 17 bases lay in between. Germline CDR1 SEHNR, CDR2 FQNEAQ (reference sequence). The CDR3 DNA reads as TGTGCCAGCAGCAAATTGCCAGGAGGAAGCTATAATTCACCCCTCCACTTT. Residues: CASSKLPGGSYNSPLHF.

V is TRBV6-1 and J is TRBJ2-5; the D gene could be TRBD1 or TRBD2 (5 bases each). V was trimmed by 1 base and J by 1 base, leaving 10 bases between them. The CDR3 length is 15 residues. In germline, CDR1 is MNHNS, CDR2 SASEGT. CDR3 sequence: CASSEDWGSQETQYF. Written as DNA, the CDR3 is TGTGCCAGCAGTGAAGATTGGGGGTCCCAAGAGACCCAGTACTTC.

The chain carries TRBV29-1 and TRBJ1-1; D is possibly TRBD1 (5 bases). The germline V gene encodes CDR1 SQVTM and CDR2 ANQGSEA. Trimming cost V 6 bases and J 0 bases, with 17 bases left between them. The CDR3 totals 15 residues. This chain's CDR3 is CSVARGRNMNTEAFF. Written as DNA, the CDR3 is TGCAGCGTGGCAAGGGGTCGGAACATGAACACTGAAGCTTTCTTT.

The gene calls are TRBV28 and TRBJ2-3, with a possible D match to TRBD1 (6 bases). With 6 bases removed from V and 2 bases from J, the gap between germline ends came to 12 bases. The CDR3 loop spans 14 amino acids. Germline V gene sequence: CDR1 MDHEN, CDR2 SYDVKM. CDR3 residues: CASSFTGSTDTQYF. CDR3 in DNA: TGTGCCAGCAGCTTCACAGGGTCCACAGATACGCAGTATTTT.

The V call is TRBV2, the J call TRBJ2-4; TRBD2 might be the D (5 bases). Germline CDR1 is SNHLY and CDR2 is FYNNEI. Trimming shortened V by 6 bases and J by 0 bases, and 6 bases separated the two germline ends. CDR3 length equals 13 residues. The DNA of the CDR3 is TGTGCCAGCAGCGGGAAAGCCAAAAACATTCAGTACTTC. Translated, it gives CASSGKAKNIQYF. Based on the CDR3 plus reference TRBV2 and TRBJ2-4, the full variable domain is EPEVTQTPSHQVTQMGQEVILRCVPISNHLYFYWYRQILGQKVEFLVSFYNNEISEKSEIFDDQFSVERPDGSNFTLKIRSTKLEDSAMYFCASSGKAKNIQYFGAGTRLSVL.

The V call is TRBV6-5, the J call TRBJ2-7, with 10 bases aligning to TRBD1. Germline V CDR1 and CDR2: MNHEY, SVGAGI. The CDR3 is made up of 15 amino acids. V lost 2 bases and J lost 6; bases outside the gene matches: 7. The CDR3 DNA reads as TGTGCCAGCAGTTACACCGGGACAGGGGCCCCCGAGCAGTACTTC. Translation: CASSYTGTGAPEQYF.

The chain employs TRBV24-1 and TRBJ2-5; the D is unclear. The CDR3 runs 15 residues. V was shortened by 2 bases and J by 4 bases, with 13 bases between the two germline ends. CDR1 and CDR2 (germline): KGHDR, SFDVKD. The CDR3 DNA is TGTGCCACCAGTGATTCGGGTCAAGGATTAGAGACCCAGTACTTC. This sequence encodes CATSDSGQGLETQYF.

The J gene is TRBJ2-1, the V gene TRBV6-1; D uncertain. The CDR3 has 13 amino acids. Germline assignment: CDR1 MNHNS and CDR2 SASEGT. V gave up 2 bases and J gave up 8 bases, with 10 bases separating them. Written as DNA, the CDR3 is TGTGCCAGCAGTGAAAACAGCCAGGATGAGCAGTTCTTC. It is translated as CASSENSQDEQFF.

There are a few counts of this clonotype. The chain couples TRBV7-8 to TRBJ2-7, with 7 bases aligning to TRBD2. With V trimmed by 1 base and J by 12 bases, 12 bases remained unmatched. Germline lookup yields CDR1 SGHVS and CDR2 FQNEAQ. The CDR3 contains 14 residues. For the CDR3, the DNA is TGTGCCAGCAGCTTAGTTAGGGACTATACCCGCAGGTACTTC. It yields the protein CASSLVRDYTRRYF.

The sample holds a few counts of this clonotype. The chain couples TRBV6-2 or TRBV6-3 to TRBJ2-1; D might be TRBD2 (6 bases). The CDR3 extends over 11 amino acids. Germline values: CDR1 MNHEY, CDR2 SVGEGT. Between the trimmed V and J ends, which lost 6 bases and 10 bases, there was a span of 10 bases. This CDR3 reads CASRNAGEQFF. In nucleotides, the CDR3 is TGTGCCAGCAGAAATGCGGGGGAGCAGTTCTTC.

This clonotype was recorded many times. The V gene is TRBV11-2, the J gene TRBJ2-3, with 8 bases identical to TRBD1. After removal of 7 bases from V and 3 bases from J, the junction contained 9 bases not matched to a gene. Germline V CDR1 and CDR2: SGHAT, FQNNGV. The CDR3 has 15 residues. CDR3: CASTNRGKGTDTQYF. Here the CDR3 DNA reads TGTGCCAGCACAAACAGGGGGAAGGGTACAGATACGCAGTATTTT.

This clonotype was seen a handful of times. The chain couples TRBV9 to TRBJ1-1; D not resolved. The length of the CDR3 is 16 residues. Germline V gene data show CDR1 as SGDLS and CDR2 as YYNGEE. V was cut by 4 bases and J by 5 bases, with 21 bases left in between. CDR3 sequence reads: CASSPPSESIGTEAFF. In DNA form, the CDR3 reads TGTGCCAGCAGCCCGCCCAGTGAGAGCATTGGGACTGAAGCTTTCTTT.

This sequence joins TRBV27 and TRBJ2-3; D is unclear. Between the trimmed V and J ends, which lost 6 bases and 2 bases, there was a span of 15 bases. Germline assignment: CDR1 MNHEY and CDR2 SMNVEV (reference sequence). The CDR3 contains 15 residues. Written as DNA, the CDR3 is TGTGCCAGCAGCTCTCGCGGCGTCCACACAGATACGCAGTATTTT. Translated: CASSSRGVHTDTQYF.

There are many counts of this clonotype. V is TRBV28 and J is TRBJ1-5, with D perhaps TRBD1 (5 bases). Germline V gene data show CDR1 as MDHEN and CDR2 as SYDVKM. Deletions cut 9 bases from V and 5 bases from J, with 14 bases between. The CDR3 extends over 13 amino acids. Written as DNA, the CDR3 is TGTGCCAGTATCCCCTTCAGGGATCAGCCCCAGCATTTT. Translated: CASIPFRDQPQHF.

The chain combines TRBV3-1 with TRBJ2-1; 7 bases agree with TRBD2. The V gene end was trimmed by 2 bases and the J gene end by 6 bases; junction bases not matched to a gene: 4. This CDR3 is built from 14 residues. Germline values: CDR1 LGHDT, CDR2 YNNKEL (reference sequence). CDR3 nucleotide sequence: TGTGCCAGCAGCCAACGGGGACTAACCAATGAGCAGTTCTTC. Residues: CASSQRGLTNEQFF.

The chain carries TRBV29-1 and TRBJ1-1; D might be TRBD1 (6 bases). The CDR3 is made up of 11 amino acids. Germline CDR1 and CDR2: SQVTM and ANQGSEA. The CDR3 nucleotides are TGCAGTGGGGGGGCGAACACTGAAGCTTTCTTT. Its translation: CSGGANTEAFF.

This clonotype has more than one count but fewer than ten. V usage is TRBV6-5 and J usage is TRBJ2-5, with no clear D. CDR3 length equals 15 residues. Trimming took 2 bases from V and 5 from J, leaving 15 bases between them. Germline values: CDR1 MNHEY, CDR2 SVGAGI. CDR3 DNA: TGTGCCAGCAGTTACACCCCCCACAGTTGGGAGACCCAGTACTTC. Encoded protein: CASSYTPHSWETQYF.

The CDR3 protein is CASSYTRLAGVSRRGYNEQFF. The CDR3 bases are TGTGCCAGCAGTTACACACGACTAGCGGGAGTGAGCCGGCGTGGGTACAATGAGCAGTTCTTC. This rearrangement joins TRBV6-6 to TRBJ2-1; 12 bases align to TRBD2. CDR3 length equals 21 residues. Germline CDR1 is MNHNY and CDR2 is SVGAGI (reference sequence). Losses at the gene ends were 2 bases for V and 4 bases for J; bases not matched to a gene: 18.

The chain has TRBV29-1 and TRBJ2-2; 7 bases agree with TRBD1. V lost 4 bases and J lost 6; bases outside the gene matches: 2. Germline values: CDR1 SQVTM, CDR2 ANQGSEA. The CDR3 runs 12 residues. CDR3 protein: CSVGQGPGELFF. The CDR3, as DNA: TGCAGCGTTGGACAGGGACCCGGGGAGCTGTTTTTT.

This clonotype was counted between two and nine times. The V gene is TRBV29-1, the J gene TRBJ2-5; D unclear. Germline assignment: CDR1 SQVTM and CDR2 ANQGSEA. Trimming left V 6 bases short and J 1 base short, with 6 bases between. The CDR3 extends over 11 amino acids. The CDR3, as DNA: TGCAGCGTCACAACCCAAGAGACCCAGTACTTC. Translated, it gives CSVTTQETQYF.

CDR3 protein: CASSLGLTGGRNTEAFF. The CDR3 DNA sequence: TGCGCCAGCAGCTTGGGACTTACAGGGGGCAGGAACACTGAAGCTTTCTTT. The chain is built from TRBV5-1 and TRBJ1-1; TRBD1 aligns across 9 bases. The CDR3 consists of 17 residues. The germline V gene encodes CDR1 SGHRS and CDR2 YFSETQ. V lost 0 bases to trimming and J lost 1 base; unmatched junction nucleotides: 7.

The V call is TRBV5-1, the J call TRBJ2-2, with a weak D call TRBD1 (5 bases). V was pared by 6 bases and J by 0 bases, with 9 bases between. Germline values: CDR1 SGHRS, CDR2 YFSETQ. The CDR3 runs 14 residues. The CDR3 loop reads CASKGQPNTGELFF. CDR3 nucleotide sequence: TGCGCCAGCAAAGGACAACCGAACACCGGGGAGCTGTTTTTT.

This sequence joins TRBV18 and TRBJ2-7, with TRBD2 identical over 8 bases. V shed 3 bases, J shed 11 bases, and the junction held 6 bases outside the gene matches. The CDR3 covers 12 residues. Germline CDR1 and CDR2: KGHSH and LQKENI. The CDR3 region is CASSPGLEGKYF. CDR3 DNA: TGTGCCAGCTCACCGGGACTAGAGGGGAAGTACTTC.